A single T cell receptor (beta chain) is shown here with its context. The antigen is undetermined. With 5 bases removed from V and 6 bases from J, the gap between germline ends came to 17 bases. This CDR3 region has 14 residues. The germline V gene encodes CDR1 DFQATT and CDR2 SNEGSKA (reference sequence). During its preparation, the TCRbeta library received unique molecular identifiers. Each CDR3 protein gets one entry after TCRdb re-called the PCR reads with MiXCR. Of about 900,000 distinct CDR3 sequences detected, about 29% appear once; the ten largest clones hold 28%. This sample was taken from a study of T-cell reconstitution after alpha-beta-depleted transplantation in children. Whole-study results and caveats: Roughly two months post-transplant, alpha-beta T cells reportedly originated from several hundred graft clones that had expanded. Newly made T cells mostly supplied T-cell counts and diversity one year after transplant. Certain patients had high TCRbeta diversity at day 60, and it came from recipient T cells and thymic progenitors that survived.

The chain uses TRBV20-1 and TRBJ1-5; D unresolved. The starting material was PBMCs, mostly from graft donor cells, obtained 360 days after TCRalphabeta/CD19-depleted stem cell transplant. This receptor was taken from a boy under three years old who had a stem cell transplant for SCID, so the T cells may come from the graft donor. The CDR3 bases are TGCAGTGCTCGGTCCCGGGGTCGGGGTCAGCCCCAGCATTTT. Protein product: CSARSRGRGQPQHF.